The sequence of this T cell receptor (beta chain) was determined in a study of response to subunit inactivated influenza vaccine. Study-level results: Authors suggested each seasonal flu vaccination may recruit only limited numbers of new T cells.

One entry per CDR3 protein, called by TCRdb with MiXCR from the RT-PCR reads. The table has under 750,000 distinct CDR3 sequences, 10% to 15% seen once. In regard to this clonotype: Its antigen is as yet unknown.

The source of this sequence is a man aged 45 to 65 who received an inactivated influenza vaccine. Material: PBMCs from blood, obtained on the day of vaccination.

The CDR3 bases are TGCGCCAGCAGCCCACGGAGGGGGCGGGGTGACACTGAAGCTTTCTTT. Translating gives CASSPRRGRGDTEAFF. This chain uses TRBV4-3 with TRBJ1-1; TRBD1 agrees at 7 bases. The V and J ends lost 4 bases and 3 bases, in that order; junction bases with no gene match: 11. CDR1 is LGHNA, CDR2 YSLEER, per germline. The CDR3 has 16 residues.